Following are 5 T cell receptor beta chains from one sample sequenced in a study of regulatory T cells in long-lasting Graves disease. The TCR beta library used iRepertoire HTBI primers with Arm-PCR amplification of CDR3. TCRdb called the multiplex PCR reads again in MiXCR, with one record for every CDR3 protein. Here the sample spans 400,000 or so distinct CDR3 sequences, about 25% being singletons. As for time point: persistent/refractory GD, antithyroid drugs over 5 years with positive TRAb. The authors made the TCR library using RNA they extracted from PBMCs. The specimen was peripheral blood mononuclear cells (PBMCs), collected when the disease was refractory, from a patient treated with antithyroid drugs. Receptors were obtained from a female donor with Graves disease.

This clonotype was found a few times. The chain combines TRBV7-2 with TRBJ2-5; D might be TRBD1 (6 bases). Trimming took off 8 bases at V and 2 bases at J, with 15 bases between the two ends. The CDR3 has 14 amino acids. Germline V CDR1 and CDR2: SGHTA, FQGNSA. CDR3 nucleotide sequence: TGTGCCAGCTCTTCGGGGACACAGCAAGAGACCCAGTACTTC. It codes for CASSSGTQQETQYF.

This clonotype appeared many times. The V and J genes are TRBV27 and TRBJ2-7; 9 bases align to TRBD1. V shed 2 bases, J shed 9 bases, and the junction held 11 bases outside the gene matches. This CDR3 comprises 15 residues. The germline V gene encodes CDR1 MNHEY and CDR2 SMNVEV (reference sequence). DNA for the CDR3: TGTGCCAGCAGTTTACCGGGACAGGGTATCAATGGGCAGTACTTC. Encoded protein: CASSLPGQGINGQYF.

The J gene is TRBJ2-1, the V gene TRBV28; D is uncertain. The V gene lost 8 bases and the J gene lost 0 bases, with 5 bases spanning the gap. Germline V lookup: CDR1 MDHEN, CDR2 SYDVKM. The CDR3 has 12 residues. The CDR3 DNA follows: TGTGCCAGCTACGGCTCCTACAATGAGCAGTTCTTC. Translating it yields CASYGSYNEQFF.

Note on this clonotype: A single base separates this from a much larger clone, so it may be a read error. The V gene is TRBV6-1, the J gene TRBJ1-1; TRBD1 aligns across 10 bases. The ends lost 7 bases at V and 7 bases at J; junction bases unmatched: 6. The CDR3 extends over 13 amino acids. Germline V CDR1 and CDR2: MNHNS, SASEGT. CDR3: CASIGTGVLEAFF. In nucleotides, the CDR3 is TGTGCCAGCATTGGGACAGGGGTCCTTGAAGCTTTCTTT.

This clonotype has ten or more counts. The chain couples TRBV6-2 or TRBV6-3 to TRBJ1-2, with TRBD1 identical over 9 bases. Germline V CDR1 and CDR2: MNHEY, SVGEGT. Trimming at V came to 0 bases and at J to 4 bases, leaving 6 bases not matched to a gene. This CDR3 region has 16 residues. CDR3 nucleotides: TGTGCCAGCAGTTACTCCGGGACAGGGTACACCTATGGCTACACCTTC. Translation: CASSYSGTGYTYGYTF.